The 14 T cell receptor beta chains given below trace back to one sample, sequenced in a study of blood T cell repertoires in COVID-19 (dated by TCRdb to about 2020). To prepare the library, the immunoSEQ multiplex PCR assay was applied. What TCRdb holds here is the immuneACCESS table cut down to in-frame rearrangements. Part of the clones is not present; checked against another copy, under half of the missing clones reflect an unresolved V gene, and the others are unexplained. Recorded for this sample are a few hundred thousand clones; approximately 89% of them occurred a single time. The ten largest clones capture less than 6.5% of the sample. Input material: PBMCs or T cells enriched from blood (not recorded which). The source of these receptors is a young man who had recovered from COVID-19.

The chain has TRBV28 and TRBJ1-6; TRBD1 is a possible D gene (6 bases). CDR3 length: 14 residues. CDR1 and CDR2 (germline): MDHEN, SYDVKM. V was shortened by 5 bases and J by 1 base, with 6 bases between the two germline ends. The CDR3 coding sequence is TGTGCCAGCAGTGGGACATCCTATAATTCACCCCTCCACTTT. It encodes CASSGTSYNSPLHF.

The chain links TRBV7-8 to TRBJ2-2; 8 bases match TRBD2. The V gene end was trimmed by 2 bases and the J gene end by 1 base; junction bases not matched to a gene: 3. The CDR3 runs to 16 residues. Germline values: CDR1 SGHVS, CDR2 FQNEAQ. CDR3 residues: CASSLMRGVNTGELFF. The CDR3 DNA reads as TGTGCCAGCAGCTTAATGCGGGGGGTGAACACCGGGGAGCTGTTTTTT.

The rearrangement uses TRBV12-3 or TRBV12-4 and TRBJ2-5; TRBD2 agrees at 12 bases. Germline trimming cut 3 bases from V and 9 bases from J; bases unmatched to any gene: 2. The CDR3 has 13 residues. The chain's CDR3 is CASSFGLAGSQYF. As DNA, the CDR3 is TGTGCCAGCAGTTTCGGACTAGCGGGGTCCCAGTACTTC.

The rearrangement uses TRBV25-1 and TRBJ1-4; unclear D gene. Between the trimmed V and J ends, which lost 5 bases and 8 bases, there was a span of 15 bases. The CDR3 sequence is 14 residues long. Germline assignment: CDR1 MGHDK and CDR2 SYGVNS. This CDR3 is CASSPLGQEEKLFF. The CDR3, as DNA: TGTGCCAGCAGTCCTCTGGGCCAAGAAGAAAAACTGTTTTTT.

This clone has just one count. V and J are TRBV5-5 and TRBJ1-2; D possibly corresponds to TRBD1 (6 bases). Trimming cost V 0 bases and J 2 bases, with 8 bases left between them. CDR3 length: 14 residues. Germline loops: CDR1 SGHKS, CDR2 YYEKEE (reference sequence). The CDR3 spells CASSLGQGNYGYTF. CDR3 DNA: TGTGCCAGCAGCTTGGGGCAGGGGAACTATGGCTACACCTTC.

J is TRBJ2-2 and V is TRBV9, with 7 bases aligning to TRBD1. V was clipped by 3 bases and J by 4 bases; unmatched bases: 18. This CDR3 is 19 amino acids long. From germline, CDR1 is SGDLS and CDR2 YYNGEE. This CDR3 reads CASSAESGTVWGGTGELFF. The CDR3 DNA reads TGTGCCAGCAGCGCCGAATCCGGGACAGTCTGGGGTGGCACCGGGGAGCTGTTTTTT.

The V gene is TRBV6-5, the J gene TRBJ2-1; D may be TRBD1 (6 bases). The length of the CDR3 is 15 residues. Trimming cost V 2 bases and J 7 bases, with 15 bases left between them. Germline V gives CDR1 MNHEY, CDR2 SVGAGI. The CDR3 loop is CASSYIGAGENEQFF. The CDR3 nucleotides are TGTGCCAGCAGTTACATTGGCGCAGGGGAGAATGAGCAGTTCTTC.

This clone was seen only once. This chain joins TRBV9 and TRBJ2-3, with D perhaps matching TRBD2 (7 bases). CDR1 is SGDLS, CDR2 YYNGEE, per germline. The CDR3 consists of 15 residues. The V gene lost 4 bases and the J gene lost 5 bases, with 17 bases spanning the gap. This chain's CDR3 is CASSPRGAGEDTQYF. For the CDR3, the DNA is TGTGCCAGCAGCCCCCGGGGGGCGGGGGAAGATACGCAGTATTTT.

V gene TRBV5-1 combines with J gene TRBJ2-5, with a weak D call TRBD2 (7 bases). CDR1 is SGHRS, CDR2 YFSETQ, per germline. The V and J ends lost 2 bases and 5 bases respectively, with 16 bases between them. The CDR3 contains 15 residues. CDR3 nucleotides: TGCGCCAGCAGCTTTGGGGGGGCGTCCCAGGAGACCCAGTACTTC. Translated: CASSFGGASQETQYF.

J is TRBJ2-5 and V is TRBV5-1; TRBD2 matches at 9 bases. Unmatched junction bases numbered 5, after V lost 0 bases and J lost 5 bases. CDR1 is SGHRS, CDR2 YFSETQ, per germline. The CDR3 is made up of 15 amino acids. The CDR3 spells CASSLAGSGGETQYF. In DNA, the CDR3 is TGCGCCAGCAGCTTGGCGGGTAGCGGGGGTGAGACCCAGTACTTC. Complete variable domain (other parts from reference TRBV5-1 and TRBJ2-5): KAGVTQTPRYLIKTRGQQVTLSCSPISGHRSVSWYQQTPGQGLQFLFEYFSETQRNKGNFPGRFSGRQFSNSRSEMNVSTLELGDSALYLCASSLAGSGGETQYFGPGTRLLVL.

The rearrangement joins TRBV5-4 to TRBJ2-1, with 9 bases that match TRBD1. This CDR3 has 16 residues. J was trimmed by 2 bases and V by 0 bases; bases with no gene match: 3. Germline V gene data show CDR1 as SGHNT and CDR2 as YYREEE (reference sequence). The CDR3 protein is CASSLGGTGPYNEQFF. For the CDR3, the DNA is TGTGCCAGCAGCTTGGGCGGGACAGGGCCCTACAATGAGCAGTTCTTC.

The V and J genes are TRBV27 and TRBJ2-1; TRBD1 is a possible D gene (6 bases). From germline, CDR1 is MNHEY and CDR2 SMNVEV (reference sequence). V lost 2 bases and J 3 bases, leaving 11 bases between the germline ends. The CDR3 has 15 amino acids. CDR3 nucleotides: TGTGCCAGCAGTTTAAGACAGGCAATCTACAATGAGCAGTTCTTC. This sequence encodes CASSLRQAIYNEQFF.

This chain links TRBV4-2 with TRBJ1-6; 11 bases match TRBD1. Germline trimming cut 4 bases from V and 8 bases from J; bases unmatched to any gene: 1. CDR1 and CDR2 from the germline V gene are LGHNA and YNFKEQ. The CDR3 is 14 amino acids. This CDR3 is CASSPGQGDSPLHF. DNA for the CDR3: TGTGCCAGCAGCCCGGGACAGGGGGATTCACCCCTCCACTTT.

The chain has TRBV6-5 and TRBJ1-2, with no clear D. The germline gives CDR1 MNHEY, CDR2 SVGAGI. V lost 10 bases and J lost 3, with 15 bases in between. The CDR3 length is 13 residues. The DNA of the CDR3 is TGTGCCACACAAATCGGGGATGACTATGGCTACACCTTC. Protein sequence: CATQIGDDYGYTF.